This note documents a single TCR beta chain sequence. Its antigen is not known. The sample belongs to a study of OX40 agonist ivuxolimab in advanced cancers. Overall study context: Among those enrolled, mean age was roughly 55 years (range about 23 to 85) and about 79% were male. Study-level results: Clonal expansion among partial responders at 0.1-3.0 mg/kg ranked near the lowest.

Generated by immunoSEQ multiplex PCR, the TCRdb table keeps only in-frame clones and is missing some. Of tens of thousands of clones in the sample, 70% to 90% were seen once. Prior autoimmune disease or systemic immunosuppression barred patients. The germline gives CDR1 MGHRA, CDR2 YSYEKL. The V and J ends lost 0 bases and 3 bases respectively, with 18 bases between them. The CDR3 consists of 17 residues. The receptor comes from an adult with an advanced solid tumor such as melanoma, head and neck, liver or kidney cancer. Here the sequenced sample was CD4+ or CD8+ T cells sorted from blood, taken in a trial of the OX40 agonist ivuxolimab. The rearrangement joins TRBV4-1 to TRBJ2-7, with D possibly being TRBD1 (6 bases). The CDR3 sequence: CASSQDGPGAFSYEQYF. The CDR3 coding sequence is TGCGCCAGCAGCCAAGATGGTCCAGGGGCGTTTAGCTACGAGCAGTACTTC.